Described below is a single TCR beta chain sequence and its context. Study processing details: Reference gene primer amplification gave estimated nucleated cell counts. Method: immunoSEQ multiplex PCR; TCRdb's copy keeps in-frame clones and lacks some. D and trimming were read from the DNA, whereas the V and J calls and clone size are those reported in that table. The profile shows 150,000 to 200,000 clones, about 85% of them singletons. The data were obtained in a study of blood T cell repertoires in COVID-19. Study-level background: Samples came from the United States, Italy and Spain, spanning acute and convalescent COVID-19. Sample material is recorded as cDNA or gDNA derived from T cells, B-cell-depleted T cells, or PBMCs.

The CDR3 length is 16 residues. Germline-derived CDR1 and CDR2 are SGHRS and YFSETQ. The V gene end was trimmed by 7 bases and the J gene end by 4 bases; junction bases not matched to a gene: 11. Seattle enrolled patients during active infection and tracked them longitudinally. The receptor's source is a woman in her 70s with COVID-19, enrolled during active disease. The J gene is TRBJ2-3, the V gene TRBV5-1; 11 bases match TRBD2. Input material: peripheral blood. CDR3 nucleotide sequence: TGCGCCAGCGCCTCGGGACTAGCGGAAAGGGCAGATACGCAGTATTTT. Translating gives CASASGLAERADTQYF.